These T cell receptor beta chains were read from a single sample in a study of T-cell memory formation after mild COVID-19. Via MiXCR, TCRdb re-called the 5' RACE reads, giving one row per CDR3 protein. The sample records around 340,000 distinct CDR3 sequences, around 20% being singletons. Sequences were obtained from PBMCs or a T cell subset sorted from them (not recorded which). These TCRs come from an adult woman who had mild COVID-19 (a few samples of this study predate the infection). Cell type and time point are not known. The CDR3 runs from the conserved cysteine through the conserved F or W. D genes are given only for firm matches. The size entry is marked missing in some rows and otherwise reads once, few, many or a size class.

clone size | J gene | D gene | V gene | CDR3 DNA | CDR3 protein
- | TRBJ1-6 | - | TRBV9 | TGTGCCAGCAGCTCCAGCCGAGCCTATAATTCACCCCTCCACTTT | CASSSSRAYNSPLHF
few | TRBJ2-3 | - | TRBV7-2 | TGTGCCAGCAGCCAAGGACCGCTTCCAGATACGCAGTATTTT | CASSQGPLPDTQYF
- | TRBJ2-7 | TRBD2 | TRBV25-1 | TGTGCCAGCAGCGAAGGGACTAGCGGAATCTACGAGCAGTACTTC | CASSEGTSGIYEQYF
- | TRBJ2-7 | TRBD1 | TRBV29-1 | TGCAGCGTCGTTCCGGGACAGGTCTCCTACGAGCAGTACTTC | CSVVPGQVSYEQYF
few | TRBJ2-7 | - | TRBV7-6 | TGTGCCAGCAGTCAGCCCCCTGGAGAGCAGTACTTC | CASSQPPGEQYF
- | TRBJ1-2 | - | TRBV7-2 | TGTGCCAGCAGCTTAATGTCACAGAGCTATGGCTACACCTTC | CASSLMSQSYGYTF
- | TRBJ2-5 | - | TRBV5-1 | TGCGCCAGCAGCTTGGGTTGGACACAAACCGGGGAGACCCAGTACTTC | CASSLGWTQTGETQYF
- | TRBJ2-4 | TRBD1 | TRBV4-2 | TGTGCCAGCAGCCGGGCCCACGACAGGGCGGACATTCAGTACTTC | CASSRAHDRADIQYF
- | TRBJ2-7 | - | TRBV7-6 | TGTGCCAGCAGCCTTGGGACTTCCCACGAGCAGTACTTC | CASSLGTSHEQYF
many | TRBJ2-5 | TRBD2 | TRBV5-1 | TGCGCCAGCAGCGTAACTAGCGTCGGAGGGGAGACCCAGTACTTC | CASSVTSVGGETQYF
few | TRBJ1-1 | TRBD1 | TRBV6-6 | TGTGCCAGCAGTGGGACAGTAAGAATGAACACTGAAGCTTTCTTT | CASSGTVRMNTEAFF
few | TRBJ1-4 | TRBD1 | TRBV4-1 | TGCGCCAGCAGCCAACCCGGGACAGTTGAAAAACTGTTTTTT | CASSQPGTVEKLFF
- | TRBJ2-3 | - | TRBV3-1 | TGTGCCAGCAGCCTGCGGGGACGGTACACAGATACGCAGTATTTT | CASSLRGRYTDTQYF
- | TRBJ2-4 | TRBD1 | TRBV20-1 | TGCAGTGCCCCACGACAGGGGCCCGCCAAAAACATTCAGTACTTC | CSAPRQGPAKNIQYF
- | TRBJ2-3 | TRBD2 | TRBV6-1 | TGTGCCAGCAGTGGACTAGCGGGAGGCCCCACAGATACGCAGTATTTT | CASSGLAGGPTDTQYF
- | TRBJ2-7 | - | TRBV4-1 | TGCGCCAGCAGCCAAGACTACGTACAGATCTACGAGCAGTACTTC | CASSQDYVQIYEQYF
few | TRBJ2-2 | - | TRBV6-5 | TGTGCCAGCAGTGGACAGTTCGTGAACACCGGGGAGCTGTTTTTT | CASSGQFVNTGELFF
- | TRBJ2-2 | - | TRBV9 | TGTGCCAGCAGTCACACCGGGGAGCTGTTTTTT | CASSHTGELFF
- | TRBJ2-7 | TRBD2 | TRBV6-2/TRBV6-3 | TGTGCCAGCAGTTACTCGCGGACTAGCGGCCCCGAGAAGTACTTC | CASSYSRTSGPEKYF
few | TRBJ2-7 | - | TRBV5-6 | TGTGCCAGCAGCCCAGGGGACCACTCCTACGAGCAGTACTTC | CASSPGDHSYEQYF
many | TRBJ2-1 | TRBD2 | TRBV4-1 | TGCGCCAGCAGCCAGGGGACTAGCGGGGGGGCAAATGAGCAGTTCTTC | CASSQGTSGGANEQFF
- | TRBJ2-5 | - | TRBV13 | TGTGCCAGCAGCTTAGGCCTCCAGGAGTCGTACTTC | CASSLGLQESYF
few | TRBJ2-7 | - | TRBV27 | TGTGCCAGCAGTTTGATGCAGGACTACTACGAGCAGTACTTC | CASSLMQDYYEQYF
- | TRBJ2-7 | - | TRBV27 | TGTGCCAGCAGCTGGTCGGGGGTGGGCTACGAGCAGTACTTC | CASSWSGVGYEQYF
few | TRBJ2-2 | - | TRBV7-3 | TGTGCCAGCAGCTTTTCGTTTGGGACCGGGGAGCTGTTTTTT | CASSFSFGTGELFF
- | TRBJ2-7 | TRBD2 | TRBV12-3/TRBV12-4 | TGTGCCAGCAGTTTCTTTAGGACTAGCGTGATCTCCTACGAGCAGTACTTC | CASSFFRTSVISYEQYF
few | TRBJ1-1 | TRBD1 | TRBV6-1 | TGTGCCAGCAGGCTACAGGGGGGTACTGAAGCTTTCTTT | CASRLQGGTEAFF
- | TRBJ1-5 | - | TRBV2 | TGTGCCAGCAGTGAAATGGGGAATAGCAATCAGCCCCAGCATTTT | CASSEMGNSNQPQHF
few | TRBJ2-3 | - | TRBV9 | TGTGCCAGCAGCGGGGGTCCCTATAATACGCAGTATTTT | CASSGGPYNTQYF
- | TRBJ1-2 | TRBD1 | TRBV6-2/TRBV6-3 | TGTGCCAGCAGTTACTCAACAGGGGACTATGGCTACACCTTC | CASSYSTGDYGYTF
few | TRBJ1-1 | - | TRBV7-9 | TGTGCCAGCAGCTTAGTGGTAAGGGCTGAAGCTTTCTTT | CASSLVVRAEAFF
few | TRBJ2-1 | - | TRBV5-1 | TGCGCCAGCAGCTTGGTTCCAGCATACAATGAGCAGTTCTTC | CASSLVPAYNEQFF
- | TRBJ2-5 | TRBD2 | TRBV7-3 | TGTGCCAGCAGCCCCTACGGGGGGGAGACCCAGTACTTC | CASSPYGGETQYF
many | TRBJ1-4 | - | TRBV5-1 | TGCGCCAGCAGCTTGGTGGGGATGGCTAATGAAAAACTGTTTTTT | CASSLVGMANEKLFF
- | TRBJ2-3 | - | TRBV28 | TGTGCCAGCAGTTTGGACCTGCATACGCAGTATTTT | CASSLDLHTQYF
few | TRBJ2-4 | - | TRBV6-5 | TGTGCCAGCAGTCAGGGGTTCCCTCGAGCCAAAAACATTCAGTACTTC | CASSQGFPRAKNIQYF
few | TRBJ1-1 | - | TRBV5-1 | TGCGCCAGCAGTGGGGCACTGAACACTGAAGCTTTCTTT | CASSGALNTEAFF
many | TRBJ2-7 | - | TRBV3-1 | TGTGCCAGCAGCCCCCAGGGGGGCGAGCAGTACTTC | CASSPQGGEQYF
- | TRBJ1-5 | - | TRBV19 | TGTGCCAGTAGAGCGGACAGTAACAATCAGCCCCAGCATTTT | CASRADSNNQPQHF
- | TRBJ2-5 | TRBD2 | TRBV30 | TGTGCCTGGAGTGTACAGTTGGGACTAGAAGAGACCCAGTACTTC | CAWSVQLGLEETQYF
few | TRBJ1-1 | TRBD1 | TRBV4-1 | TGCGCCAGCAGCACCCGACAGGGTAGCCCTGAAGCTTTCTTT | CASSTRQGSPEAFF
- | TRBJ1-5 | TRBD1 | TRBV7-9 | TGTGCCAGCAGCTGGGGACAGGGGGAGACAAGCAATCAGCCCCAGCATTTT | CASSWGQGETSNQPQHF
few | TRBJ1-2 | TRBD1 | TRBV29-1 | TGCAGCGTTGAAGCTACAGGGGAAATCCGGGGCTACACCTTC | CSVEATGEIRGYTF
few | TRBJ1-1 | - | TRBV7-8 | TGTGCCAGCAGCCCAGCGGGGGTGAACACTGAAGCTTTCTTT | CASSPAGVNTEAFF
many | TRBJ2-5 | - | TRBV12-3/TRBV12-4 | TGTGCCAGCAGTTCATCCCCCCAAGAGACCCAGTACTTC | CASSSSPQETQYF
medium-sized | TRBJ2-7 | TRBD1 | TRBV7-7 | TGTGCCAGCAGCTTCGGACAGGGAGATACCTACGAGCAGTACTTC | CASSFGQGDTYEQYF
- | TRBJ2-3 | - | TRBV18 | TGTGCCAGCTCACCAGTGGGGCGGAGGAGCACAGATACGCAGTATTTT | CASSPVGRRSTDTQYF
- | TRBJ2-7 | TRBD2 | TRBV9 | TGTGCCAGCAGCGTTGGGCTAGCGGGAGAGTACGAGCAGTACTTC | CASSVGLAGEYEQYF
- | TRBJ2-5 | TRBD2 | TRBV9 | TGTGCCAGCAGCGTAGAGGTAGCGGGACCACAAGAGACCCAGTACTTC | CASSVEVAGPQETQYF
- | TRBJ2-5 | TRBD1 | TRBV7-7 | TGTGCCAGCAGCTCCGGACAGGTTACGGGGGAGACCCAGTACTTC | CASSSGQVTGETQYF
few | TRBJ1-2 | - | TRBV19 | TGTGCCAGTAGTGCCGAACGCTATGGCTACACCTTC | CASSAERYGYTF
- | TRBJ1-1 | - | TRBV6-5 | TGTGCCAGCAGTTCCCTAGGGAACACTGAAGCTTTCTTT | CASSSLGNTEAFF